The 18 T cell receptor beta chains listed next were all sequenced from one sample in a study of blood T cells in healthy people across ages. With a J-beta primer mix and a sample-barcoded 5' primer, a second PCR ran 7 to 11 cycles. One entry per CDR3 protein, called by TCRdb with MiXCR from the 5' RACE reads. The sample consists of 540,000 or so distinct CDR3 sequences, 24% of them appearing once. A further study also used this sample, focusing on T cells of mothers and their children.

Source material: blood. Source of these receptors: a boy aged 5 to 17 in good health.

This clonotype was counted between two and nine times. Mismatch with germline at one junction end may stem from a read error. The CDR3 coding sequence is TGTGCCAGCGGTTACTCCTCCGGAGTAGGAGGCTACACCTTC. This sequence encodes CASGYSSGVGGYTF. The chain joins TRBV6-5 to TRBJ1-2; unclear D gene. The CDR3 length is 14 residues. Germline CDR1 and CDR2: MNHEY and SVGAGI.

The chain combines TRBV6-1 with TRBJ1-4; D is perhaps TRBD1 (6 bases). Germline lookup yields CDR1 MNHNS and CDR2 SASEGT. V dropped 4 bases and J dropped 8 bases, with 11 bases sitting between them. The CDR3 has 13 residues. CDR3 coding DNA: TGTGCCAGCAGTGCCAGGGGCAAGGAAAAACTGTTTTTT. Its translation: CASSARGKEKLFF.

The CDR3 region has the DNA TGTGCCATCAGTGAGAACCGGGAGACCCAGTACTTC. This sequence encodes CAISENRETQYF. V gene TRBV10-3 combines with J gene TRBJ2-5, with D uncertain. With 2 bases removed from V and 5 bases from J, the gap between germline ends came to 6 bases. From germline, CDR1 is ENHRY and CDR2 SYGVKD. This CDR3 has 12 amino acids.

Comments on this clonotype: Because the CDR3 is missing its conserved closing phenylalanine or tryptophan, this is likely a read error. This CDR3 is CSVARGEAQPQHL. The CDR3 region has the DNA TGCAGCGTTGCTCGGGGTGAGGCTCAGCCCCAGCATCTT. The chain joins TRBV29-1 to TRBJ1-5; no definite D call. Germline V gives CDR1 SQVTM, CDR2 ANQGSEA. Trimming pared 4 bases from V and 6 bases from J, leaving 13 bases between. This CDR3 has 13 amino acids.

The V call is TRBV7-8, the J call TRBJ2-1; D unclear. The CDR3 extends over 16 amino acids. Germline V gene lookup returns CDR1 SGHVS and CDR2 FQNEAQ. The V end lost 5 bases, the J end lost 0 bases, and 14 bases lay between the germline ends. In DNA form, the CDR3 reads TGTGCCAGCAGCCCCAATGTTCGGAGCTCCTACAATGAGCAGTTCTTC. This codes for CASSPNVRSSYNEQFF. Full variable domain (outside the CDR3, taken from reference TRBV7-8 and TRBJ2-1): GAGVSQSPRYKVAKRGQDVALRCDPISGHVSLFWYQQALGQGPEFLTYFQNEAQLDKSGLPSDRFFAERPEGSVSTLKIQRTQQEDSAVYLCASSPNVRSSYNEQFFGPGTRLTVL.

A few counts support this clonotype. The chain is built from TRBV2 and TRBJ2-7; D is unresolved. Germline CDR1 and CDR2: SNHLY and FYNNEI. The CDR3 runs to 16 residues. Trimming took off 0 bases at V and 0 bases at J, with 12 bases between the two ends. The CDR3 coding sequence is TGTGCCAGCAGTGAAGCCTGGTCCAGTTTCTCCTACGAGCAGTACTTC. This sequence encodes CASSEAWSSFSYEQYF.

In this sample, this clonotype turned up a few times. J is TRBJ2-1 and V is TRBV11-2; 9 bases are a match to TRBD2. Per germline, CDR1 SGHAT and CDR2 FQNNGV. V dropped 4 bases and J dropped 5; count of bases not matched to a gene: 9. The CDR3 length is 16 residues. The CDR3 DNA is TGTGCCAGCAGCTCCGCGTTGGCGGGAGGGCACAATGAGCAGTTCTTC. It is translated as CASSSALAGGHNEQFF.

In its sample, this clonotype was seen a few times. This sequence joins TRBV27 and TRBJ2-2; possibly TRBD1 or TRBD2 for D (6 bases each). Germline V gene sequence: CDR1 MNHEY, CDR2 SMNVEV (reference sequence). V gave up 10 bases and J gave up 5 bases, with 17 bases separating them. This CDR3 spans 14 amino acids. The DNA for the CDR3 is TGTGCCACCAACTTTGGGGGGCGAACCGGGGAGCTGTTTTTT. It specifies CATNFGGRTGELFF.

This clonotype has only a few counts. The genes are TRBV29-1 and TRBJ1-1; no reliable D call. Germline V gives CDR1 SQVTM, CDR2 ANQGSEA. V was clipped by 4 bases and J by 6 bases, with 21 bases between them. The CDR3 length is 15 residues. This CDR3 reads CSVGASGPYISEAFF. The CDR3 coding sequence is TGCAGCGTTGGGGCCTCCGGGCCATATATCTCTGAAGCTTTCTTT.

The CDR3 loop reads CSARYGRGRETQYF. The CDR3, as DNA: TGCAGTGCTAGATACGGGAGGGGTCGGGAGACCCAGTACTTC. This chain uses TRBV20-1 with TRBJ2-5; 8 bases agree with TRBD2. The CDR3 runs 14 residues. Losses at the gene ends were 2 bases for V and 5 bases for J; bases not matched to a gene: 7. Germline-derived CDR1 and CDR2 are DFQATT and SNEGSKA (reference sequence).

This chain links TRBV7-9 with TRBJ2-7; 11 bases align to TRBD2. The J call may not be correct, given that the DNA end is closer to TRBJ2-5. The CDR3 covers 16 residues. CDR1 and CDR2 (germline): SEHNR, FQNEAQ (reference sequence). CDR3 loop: CASSPLPGLAEETQYF. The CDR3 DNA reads TGTGCCAGCAGCCCCTTACCGGGACTAGCGGAAGAGACCCAGTACTTC.

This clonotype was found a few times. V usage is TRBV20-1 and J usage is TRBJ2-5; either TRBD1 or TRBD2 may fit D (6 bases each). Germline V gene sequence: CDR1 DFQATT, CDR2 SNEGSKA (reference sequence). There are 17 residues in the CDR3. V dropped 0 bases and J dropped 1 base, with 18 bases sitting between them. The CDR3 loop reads CSARDMGGGTLQETQYF. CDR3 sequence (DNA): TGCAGTGCTAGAGATATGGGGGGCGGAACCCTCCAAGAGACCCAGTACTTC.

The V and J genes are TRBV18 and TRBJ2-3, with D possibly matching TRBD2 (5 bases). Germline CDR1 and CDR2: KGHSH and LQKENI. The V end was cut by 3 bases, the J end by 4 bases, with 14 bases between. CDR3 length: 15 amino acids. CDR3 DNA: TGTGCCAGCTCACCCGACCTGCGGCGGGCAGATACGCAGTATTTT. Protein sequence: CASSPDLRRADTQYF.

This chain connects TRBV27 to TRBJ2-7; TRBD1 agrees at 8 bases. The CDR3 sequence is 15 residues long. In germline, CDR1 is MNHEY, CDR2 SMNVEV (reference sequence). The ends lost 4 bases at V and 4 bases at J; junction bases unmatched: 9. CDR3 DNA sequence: TGTGCCAGCAGTTACGGACAGGGTTTAGGGTACGAGCAGTACTTC. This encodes CASSYGQGLGYEQYF.

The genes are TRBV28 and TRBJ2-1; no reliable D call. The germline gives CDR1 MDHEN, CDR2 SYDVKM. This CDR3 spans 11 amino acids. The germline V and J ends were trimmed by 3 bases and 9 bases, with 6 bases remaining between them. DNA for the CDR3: TGTGCCAGCAGTTTGAGAGTTGAGCAGTTCTTC. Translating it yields CASSLRVEQFF.

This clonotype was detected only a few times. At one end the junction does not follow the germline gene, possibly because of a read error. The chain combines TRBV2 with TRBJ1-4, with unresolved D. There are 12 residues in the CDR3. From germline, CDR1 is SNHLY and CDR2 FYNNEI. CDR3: CASSEGSGPHLF. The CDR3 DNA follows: TGTGCCAGCAGTGAAGGGTCCGGACCCCATCTATTT.

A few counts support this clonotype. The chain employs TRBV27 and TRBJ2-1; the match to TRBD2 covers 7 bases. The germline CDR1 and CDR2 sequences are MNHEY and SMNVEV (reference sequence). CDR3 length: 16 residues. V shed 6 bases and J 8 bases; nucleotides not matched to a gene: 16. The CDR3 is CASSPSGGSVNDEQFF. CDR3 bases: TGTGCCAGCAGCCCTAGTGGCGGGAGTGTTAACGATGAGCAGTTCTTC.

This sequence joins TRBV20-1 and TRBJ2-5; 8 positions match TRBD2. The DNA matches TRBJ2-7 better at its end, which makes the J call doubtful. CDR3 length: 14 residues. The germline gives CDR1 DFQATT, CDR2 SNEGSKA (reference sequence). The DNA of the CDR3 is TGCAGGGCTCCGGACAGCGGGAGCTCCTACGAGCAGTACTTC. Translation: CRAPDSGSSYEQYF.